The present entry profiles one T cell receptor (beta chain) with its context. Its antigen is undetermined. Germline V lookup: CDR1 DFQATT, CDR2 SNEGSKA (reference sequence). This CDR3 has 14 amino acids. These data belong to a study of T cells expressing NK-cell markers. Overall study findings and caveats: Dominant NKG2C+ clonotypes made up about 1.0-7.5% of CD8+ T cells in several donors.

Reprocessing the 5' RACE reads, TCRdb reports a single entry for every CDR3 protein and omits DNA. The sample's table shows about 430,000 distinct CDR3 sequences. This TCR was recovered from a woman between 45 and 60 years old in good health. The sequencing sample was made of blood T cells: a sorted CD56 or NKG2C T cell subset, CD4+ or CD8+ T cells, or bulk PBMC T cells (not recorded which). The chain combines TRBV20-1 with TRBJ2-3; TCRdb calls TRBD1, which cannot be checked without DNA. The CDR3 sequence: CSAPRVTSTDTQYF.